This T cell receptor (beta chain) originates from a study of blood T cell repertoires in COVID-19. As for the study in general: T cells, B-cell-depleted T cells, or PBMCs supplied cDNA or gDNA.

This CDR3 region has 13 residues. V lost 4 bases and J lost 1; bases outside the gene matches: 0. In the original processing: Scientists estimated how many nucleated cells there were by amplifying reference gene primers. Libraries were prepared by immunoSEQ multiplex PCR; TCRdb keeps only in-frame clonotypes and omits some of them. Clone size and V and J calls were adopted from that table, with D and trimming inferred from the DNA. The sample yields more than 20,000 clones, around 81% seen once. Specimen: peripheral blood. This clonotype originated in a man in his sixties with active COVID-19. The chain recombines TRBV23-1 with TRBJ2-7, with 8 bases that match TRBD2. TRBV23-1 is reported as an ORF; its role is uncertain. The CDR3 DNA sequence: TGCGCCAGCAGTCTAGCGGGGTCCTACGAGCAGTACTTC. This codes for CASSLAGSYEQYF.